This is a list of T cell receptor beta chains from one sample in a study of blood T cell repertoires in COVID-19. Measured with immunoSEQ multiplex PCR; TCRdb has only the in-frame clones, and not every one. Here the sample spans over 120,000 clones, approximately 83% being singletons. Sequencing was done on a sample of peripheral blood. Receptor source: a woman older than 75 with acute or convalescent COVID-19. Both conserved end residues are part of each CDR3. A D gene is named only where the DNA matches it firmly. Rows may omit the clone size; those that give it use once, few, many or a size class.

CDR3 protein: CASSPDTLGGYTF
CDR3 DNA: TGTGCCAGCAGCCCGGACACCCTAGGGGGCTACACCTTC
clone size: NA
V gene: TRBV5-5
J gene: TRBJ1-2
D gene: NA

CDR3 protein: CASSLAPGRWDEQYF
CDR3 DNA: TGTGCCAGCAGCTTGGCCCCAGGGAGGTGGGACGAGCAGTACTTC
clone size: NA
V gene: TRBV5-5
J gene: TRBJ2-7
D gene: NA

CDR3 protein: CASRQSGSGRAGELFF
CDR3 DNA: TGTGCCAGCAGACAATCAGGGTCGGGTAGAGCCGGGGAGCTGTTTTTT
clone size: NA
V gene: TRBV7-2
J gene: TRBJ2-2
D gene: NA

CDR3 protein: CSASTSGGGYETQYF
CDR3 DNA: TGCAGTGCTAGTACTAGCGGGGGAGGTTATGAGACCCAGTACTTC
clone size: NA
V gene: TRBV20-1
J gene: TRBJ2-5
D gene: TRBD2

CDR3 protein: CASSSEGAWNNSPLHF
CDR3 DNA: TGTGCCAGCAGCTCGGAGGGGGCGTGGAATAATTCACCCCTCCACTTT
clone size: NA
V gene: TRBV7-2
J gene: TRBJ1-6
D gene: TRBD1

CDR3 protein: CASSRAGTGSNYGYTF
CDR3 DNA: TGTGCCAGCAGCCGGGCCGGGACAGGCTCTAACTATGGCTACACCTTC
clone size: few
V gene: TRBV6-2/TRBV6-3
J gene: TRBJ1-2
D gene: TRBD1

CDR3 protein: CASSYRDRGPGNTIYF
CDR3 DNA: TGTGCCAGCAGCTACCGGGACAGGGGCCCTGGAAACACCATATATTTT
clone size: NA
V gene: TRBV6-5
J gene: TRBJ1-3
D gene: TRBD1

CDR3 protein: CASSGGTGSISGANVLTF
CDR3 DNA: TGTGCCAGCAGTGGGGGGACAGGGTCTATTTCTGGGGCCAACGTCCTGACTTTC
clone size: NA
V gene: TRBV2
J gene: TRBJ2-6
D gene: TRBD1

CDR3 protein: CAISPGGGPFIATNEKLFF
CDR3 DNA: TGTGCCATCAGTCCCGGCGGAGGGCCCTTCATTGCAACTAATGAAAAACTGTTTTTT
clone size: NA
V gene: TRBV10-3
J gene: TRBJ1-4
D gene: NA

CDR3 protein: CASSLGSGQGVSYEQYF
CDR3 DNA: TGTGCCAGCAGCTTAGGGTCGGGACAGGGAGTTTCCTACGAGCAGTACTTC
clone size: NA
V gene: TRBV7-6
J gene: TRBJ2-7
D gene: TRBD1

CDR3 protein: CASSLIDGQGGTEAFF
CDR3 DNA: TGTGCCAGCAGCTTAATCGACGGACAGGGGGGCACTGAAGCTTTCTTT
clone size: NA
V gene: TRBV7-3
J gene: TRBJ1-1
D gene: TRBD1

CDR3 protein: CASSYGGASEKLFF
CDR3 DNA: TGTGCCAGCAGTTACGGGGGGGCAAGCGAAAAACTGTTTTTT
clone size: NA
V gene: TRBV6-5
J gene: TRBJ1-4
D gene: NA

CDR3 protein: CARSQRGAAPGELFF
CDR3 DNA: TGCGCCCGCAGCCAACGGGGGGCCGCCCCGGGGGAGCTGTTTTTT
clone size: NA
V gene: TRBV4-1
J gene: TRBJ2-2
D gene: NA

CDR3 protein: CASSANRVNREKLFF
CDR3 DNA: TGTGCCAGCTCAGCGAACAGGGTTAATCGGGAAAAACTGTTTTTT
clone size: NA
V gene: TRBV18
J gene: TRBJ1-4
D gene: NA

CDR3 protein: CASSVGQGGYGYTF
CDR3 DNA: TGTGCCAGCAGCGTCGGACAGGGAGGCTATGGCTACACCTTC
clone size: NA
V gene: TRBV5-4
J gene: TRBJ1-2
D gene: TRBD1

CDR3 protein: CASSLTSGGTPTAQQFF
CDR3 DNA: TGTGCCAGCAGCTTGACTAGCGGGGGGACCCCCACCGCCCAGCAGTTCTTC
clone size: NA
V gene: TRBV5-4
J gene: TRBJ2-1
D gene: TRBD2

CDR3 protein: CASSFLAGGPGTDTQYF
CDR3 DNA: TGTGCCAGCAGCTTTCTCGCGGGGGGGCCGGGCACAGATACGCAGTATTTT
clone size: NA
V gene: TRBV7-9
J gene: TRBJ2-3
D gene: TRBD2

CDR3 protein: CASFPRDRGYGYTF
CDR3 DNA: TGTGCCAGCTTCCCCCGGGACAGGGGATATGGCTACACCTTC
clone size: once
V gene: TRBV19
J gene: TRBJ1-2
D gene: TRBD1

CDR3 protein: CATSRGTGLTDTQYF
CDR3 DNA: TGTGCCACCAGTAGAGGTACAGGGTTAACAGATACGCAGTATTTT
clone size: NA
V gene: TRBV15
J gene: TRBJ2-3
D gene: NA

CDR3 protein: CASSLGQGPDGYTF
CDR3 DNA: TGCGCCAGCAGCTTAGGACAGGGCCCCGATGGCTACACCTTC
clone size: NA
V gene: TRBV5-1
J gene: TRBJ1-2
D gene: TRBD1

CDR3 protein: CASSLGSLNTEAFF
CDR3 DNA: TGCGCCAGCAGCTTGGGGTCCCTAAACACTGAAGCTTTCTTT
clone size: NA
V gene: TRBV5-1
J gene: TRBJ1-1
D gene: NA

CDR3 protein: CASSRAANEKLFF
CDR3 DNA: TGTGCCAGCTCGAGGGCCGCTAATGAAAAACTGTTTTTT
clone size: NA
V gene: TRBV18
J gene: TRBJ1-4
D gene: NA

CDR3 protein: CASSRLAKETQYF
CDR3 DNA: TGTGCCAGCAGCCGACTAGCCAAAGAGACCCAGTACTTC
clone size: NA
V gene: TRBV3-1/TRBV3-2
J gene: TRBJ2-5
D gene: TRBD2

CDR3 protein: CASRYRAYGYTF
CDR3 DNA: TGTGCCAGCAGATACAGAGCTTATGGCTACACCTTC
clone size: NA
V gene: TRBV12-3/TRBV12-4
J gene: TRBJ1-2
D gene: NA

CDR3 protein: CASSSRQGGSYEQYF
CDR3 DNA: TGTGCCAGCAGCTCCCGACAGGGGGGCTCCTACGAGCAGTACTTC
clone size: NA
V gene: TRBV7-9
J gene: TRBJ2-7
D gene: TRBD1

CDR3 protein: CASSSGISNQPQHF
CDR3 DNA: TGTGCCAGCAGTTCAGGGATTAGCAATCAGCCCCAGCATTTT
clone size: NA
V gene: TRBV11-2
J gene: TRBJ1-5
D gene: NA

CDR3 protein: CASSISPLPRYGYTF
CDR3 DNA: TGTGCCAGTAGTATTTCCCCCCTGCCGCGCTATGGCTACACCTTC
clone size: few
V gene: TRBV19
J gene: TRBJ1-2
D gene: NA

CDR3 protein: CASRSGSNQPQHF
CDR3 DNA: TGTGCCAGCCGTTCGGGTAGCAATCAGCCCCAGCATTTT
clone size: NA
V gene: TRBV7-8
J gene: TRBJ1-5
D gene: NA

CDR3 protein: CASSSRGTGFDGYTF
CDR3 DNA: TGTGCCAGTAGTAGTAGAGGGACAGGGTTCGATGGCTACACCTTC
clone size: NA
V gene: TRBV19
J gene: TRBJ1-2
D gene: TRBD1

CDR3 protein: CASSQVSSGANVLTF
CDR3 DNA: TGTGCCAGCAGCCAAGTCAGCTCTGGGGCCAACGTCCTGACTTTC
clone size: NA
V gene: TRBV4-2
J gene: TRBJ2-6
D gene: NA

CDR3 protein: CSGGPAGGRTQYF
CDR3 DNA: TGCAGCGGGGGTCCAGCGGGGGGCCGCACGCAGTATTTT
clone size: NA
V gene: TRBV29-1
J gene: TRBJ2-3
D gene: TRBD2

CDR3 protein: CASSLQGAKDTQYF
CDR3 DNA: TGCGCCAGCAGCTTACAGGGGGCGAAAGATACGCAGTATTTT
clone size: once
V gene: TRBV5-1
J gene: TRBJ2-3
D gene: TRBD1

CDR3 protein: CASSSKWTGIYGYTF
CDR3 DNA: TGTGCCAGCAGCTCGAAATGGACAGGGATCTATGGCTACACCTTC
clone size: NA
V gene: TRBV7-9
J gene: TRBJ1-2
D gene: TRBD1

CDR3 protein: CASSLFLFPLGRGETEAFF
CDR3 DNA: TGTGCCAGCAGCTTATTCTTGTTTCCCCTGGGTCGGGGAGAAACTGAAGCTTTCTTT
clone size: NA
V gene: TRBV7-2
J gene: TRBJ1-1
D gene: NA

CDR3 protein: CASSLDLNRGRGYTF
CDR3 DNA: TGTGCCAGCAGCTTGGACCTCAACAGGGGACGGGGCTACACCTTC
clone size: NA
V gene: TRBV7-2
J gene: TRBJ1-2
D gene: TRBD1

CDR3 protein: CASSSRRLDQPQHF
CDR3 DNA: TGTGCCAGCAGTTCGAGGAGACTGGATCAGCCCCAGCATTTT
clone size: NA
V gene: TRBV6-2/TRBV6-3
J gene: TRBJ1-5
D gene: NA

CDR3 protein: CATGRSNYGYTF
CDR3 DNA: TGTGCTACAGGCCGGTCTAACTATGGCTACACCTTC
clone size: NA
V gene: TRBV28
J gene: TRBJ1-2
D gene: NA

CDR3 protein: CASSPYHSGSGNTIYF
CDR3 DNA: TGTGCCAGCAGCCCCTACCACAGCGGCTCTGGAAACACCATATATTTT
clone size: NA
V gene: TRBV3-1/TRBV3-2
J gene: TRBJ1-3
D gene: NA

CDR3 protein: CASRGVGGTEAFF
CDR3 DNA: TGTGCCAGCCGAGGGGTCGGGGGCACTGAAGCTTTCTTT
clone size: NA
V gene: TRBV12-3/TRBV12-4
J gene: TRBJ1-1
D gene: NA

CDR3 protein: CASSGTGGSWVDGYTF
CDR3 DNA: TGTGCCAGCAGCGGGACAGGGGGAAGCTGGGTAGATGGCTACACCTTC
clone size: NA
V gene: TRBV5-5
J gene: TRBJ1-2
D gene: TRBD1

CDR3 protein: CASSLAGFTEAFF
CDR3 DNA: TGCGCCAGCAGCTTGGCAGGGTTCACTGAAGCTTTCTTT
clone size: NA
V gene: TRBV5-1
J gene: TRBJ1-1
D gene: NA

CDR3 protein: CASSPLPGQKPGNTIYF
CDR3 DNA: TGTGCCAGCAGCCCCCTTCCCGGACAGAAACCTGGAAACACCATATATTTT
clone size: NA
V gene: TRBV7-9
J gene: TRBJ1-3
D gene: NA

CDR3 protein: CASSPRGVQETQYF
CDR3 DNA: TGTGCCAGCAGCCCTCGGGGGGTCCAAGAGACCCAGTACTTC
clone size: NA
V gene: TRBV5-6
J gene: TRBJ2-5
D gene: TRBD2

CDR3 protein: CASSALSVLMQYF
CDR3 DNA: TGTGCCAGCAGTGCCTTAAGCGTTCTGATGCAGTACTTC
clone size: NA
V gene: TRBV2
J gene: TRBJ2-7
D gene: NA

CDR3 protein: CASRLRDRTYNEQFF
CDR3 DNA: TGCGCCAGCAGACTCCGGGACAGGACCTACAATGAGCAGTTCTTC
clone size: NA
V gene: TRBV5-1
J gene: TRBJ2-1
D gene: TRBD1

CDR3 protein: CASRIGDRGPEQYF
CDR3 DNA: TGCGCCAGCAGAATAGGGGACAGGGGGCCCGAGCAGTACTTC
clone size: NA
V gene: TRBV5-1
J gene: TRBJ2-7
D gene: TRBD1

CDR3 protein: CASSPKAGEKGYTF
CDR3 DNA: TGTGCCAGCTCACCCAAGGCCGGGGAGAAAGGCTACACCTTC
clone size: NA
V gene: TRBV18
J gene: TRBJ1-2
D gene: NA

CDR3 protein: CASSPTGTGPTEAFF
CDR3 DNA: TGTGCCAGTAGTCCGACCGGGACAGGGCCCACTGAAGCTTTCTTT
clone size: NA
V gene: TRBV19
J gene: TRBJ1-1
D gene: TRBD1

CDR3 protein: CASSLSTTSGVGETQYF
CDR3 DNA: TGTGCCAGCAGCTTATCTACCACTAGCGGGGTTGGGGAGACCCAGTACTTC
clone size: NA
V gene: TRBV7-9
J gene: TRBJ2-5
D gene: TRBD2

CDR3 protein: CSVAEGTWEKLFF
CDR3 DNA: TGCAGCGTTGCGGAGGGAACGTGGGAAAAACTGTTTTTT
clone size: NA
V gene: TRBV29-1
J gene: TRBJ1-4
D gene: NA

CDR3 protein: CASSQDFSGGAFF
CDR3 DNA: TGTGCCAGCAGCCAAGACTTTTCAGGGGGAGCTTTCTTT
clone size: NA
V gene: TRBV4-2
J gene: TRBJ1-1
D gene: TRBD1

CDR3 protein: CASSLSTRGGTEAFF
CDR3 DNA: TGTGCCAGCAGTTTAAGCACTCGGGGGGGCACTGAAGCTTTCTTT
clone size: few
V gene: TRBV28
J gene: TRBJ1-1
D gene: NA

CDR3 protein: CASSIAGNEQFF
CDR3 DNA: TGTGCCAGCAGCATAGCCGGGAATGAGCAGTTCTTC
clone size: NA
V gene: TRBV5-5
J gene: TRBJ2-1
D gene: NA

CDR3 protein: CASSSRTGGYNEQFF
CDR3 DNA: TGTGCCAGCAGCTCCCGGACAGGGGGCTACAATGAGCAGTTCTTC
clone size: NA
V gene: TRBV7-2
J gene: TRBJ2-1
D gene: TRBD1

CDR3 protein: CASTNAAGGPGETQYF
CDR3 DNA: TGTGCCAGCACCAACGCAGCGGGGGGGCCTGGGGAGACCCAGTACTTC
clone size: NA
V gene: TRBV5-4
J gene: TRBJ2-5
D gene: TRBD2

CDR3 protein: CASRPGLNTGELFF
CDR3 DNA: TGTGCCAGCAGACCCGGACTGAACACCGGGGAGCTGTTTTTT
clone size: NA
V gene: TRBV11-2
J gene: TRBJ2-2
D gene: NA

CDR3 protein: CASSSIGQGDVKNIQYF
CDR3 DNA: TGTGCCAGCAGCTCGATAGGACAGGGGGACGTCAAAAACATTCAGTACTTC
clone size: NA
V gene: TRBV5-4
J gene: TRBJ2-4
D gene: TRBD1